This TCR beta chain was recovered during a study of post-analysis software for immune sequencing data. Unique molecular identifiers were carried by the TCR beta cDNA libraries. TCRdb re-called the PCR reads with MiXCR, one entry per CDR3 protein. The sample shows approximately 630,000 distinct CDR3 sequences, about 60% of them seen only once. Germline V lookup: CDR1 SNHLY, CDR2 FYNNEI. This CDR3 contains 14 residues. Details on this clonotype: The antigen remains unidentified. The junction shows a germline mismatch at one end, possibly a read error.

Study outcomes and limitations: With TRBV5-6, TRBV5-1 and TRBV20-1 included, 5 or 6 TRBV segments were more frequent in patients than in controls.

The receptor's source is a girl aged 2 to 10 with multiple sclerosis. This chain joins TRBV2 and TRBJ1-1; D may be TRBD1 (6 bases). The sequenced material came from blood. CDR3 nucleotides: TGTGCCAGCAGTGGGACAGACCGTAACACTGAAGCATTCTTT. Protein: CASSGTDRNTEAFF.